This T cell receptor beta chain was profiled in a study of tumor-infiltrating lymphocytes in primary liver carcinoma. Study overall: Each of the growths was stage T1-T3 N0M0, extending roughly 4 to 10 cm across. Study-level results: Merely some 8-24% of top clones spanned all five tumor regions. Reduced overlap was seen in tumor-adjacent and tumor-blood pairs versus tumor region pairs.

From 500 ng of total RNA, TCR beta-specific cDNA was reverse-transcribed using a constant-region primer. A slightly modified ARM-PCR protocol with three nested multiplex PCR rounds produced these TCR beta libraries. TRBV1-TRBV30 forward primers and a C-beta reverse primer were used in the first two PCR rounds, which each ran for approximately 11 cycles. TCRdb re-called the multiplex PCR reads through MiXCR, storing one row per CDR3 protein. Here the sample spans around 190,000 distinct CDR3 sequences, around 85% being singletons. This clonotype was picked up many times. As yet, its antigen is unknown. The source material, 20-30 mg of unsorted bulk tissue, was used to co-extract RNA and DNA. Tumor regions sampled: superior, inferior, left, right poles, and centre. This CDR3 comprises 13 residues. With 0 bases removed from V and 4 bases from J, the gap between germline ends came to 5 bases. The germline V gene encodes CDR1 MGHRA and CDR2 YSYEKL.

The receptor's source is a man aged 40-55 years with primary liver carcinoma and hepatitis B virus infection. The rearrangement links TRBV4-1 to TRBJ2-3, with unresolved D. The sequenced material came from tumor tissue from primary liver carcinoma. For the CDR3, the DNA is TGCGCCAGCAGCCAAGATGGGGCAGATACGCAGTATTTT. Translating it yields CASSQDGADTQYF.